The source of this T cell receptor beta chain is a study of radiation and T cells in renal cell carcinoma. V gave up 6 bases and J gave up 3 bases; unmatched junction bases: 11. Germline V lookup: CDR1 SGHVS, CDR2 FQNEAQ. The CDR3 spans 16 residues. Data came from immunoSEQ multiplex PCR; TCRdb stores just in-frame clones and leaves some out. The sample shows about 86,000 clones, around 85% of them seen only once. Described time point: blood 4 weeks post-SBRT, at nephrectomy. Treatment noted: 15 Gy SBRT to primary tumor, nephrectomy 4 weeks later. Serial blood draws occurred at baseline and 2 and 4 weeks post-SBRT. The sample holds one count of this clone.

This rearrangement joins TRBV7-8 to TRBJ1-1; 9 bases match TRBD1. This TCR derives from a man in his forties or fifties with renal cell carcinoma. Sequencing was performed on blood, taken from a patient whose treatment included radiotherapy and nephrectomy. The CDR3 region has the DNA TGTGCCAGCAGTCGTACAGGGGGCTTAGGGGACACTGAAGCTTTCTTT. Protein sequence: CASSRTGGLGDTEAFF. Full variable domain (remainder filled in from reference TRBV7-8 and TRBJ1-1): GAGVSQSPRYKVAKRGQDVALRCDPISGHVSLFWYQQALGQGPEFLTYFQNEAQLDKSGLPSDRFFAERPEGSVSTLKIQRTQQEDSAVYLCASSRTGGLGDTEAFFGQGTRLTVV.